This T cell receptor beta chain appears in the sequencing data of a study of blood T cell repertoires in COVID-19. The overall study: Researchers got acute and convalescent COVID-19 samples from the United States, Italy and Spain. T cells, B-cell-depleted T cells, or PBMCs provided the cDNA or gDNA that served as material.

With V trimmed by 8 bases and J by 8 bases, 12 bases remained unmatched. CDR1 MNHEY and CDR2 SMNVEV come from the germline V gene (reference sequence). This CDR3 contains 14 residues. Original data processing: Cell counts per sample came from amplifying reference gene primers. The repertoire was sequenced with immunoSEQ multiplex PCR; TCRdb's copy has only in-frame clones and lacks some. The V and J calls and clone size come from that table; D and trimming were worked out from the DNA. The table lists around 60,000 clones, roughly 90% of them singletons. Sequenced: peripheral blood. The V and J genes are TRBV27 and TRBJ2-1; 7 nucleotides line up with TRBD2. The source of this sequence is a human donor in a cohort sampled during active COVID-19. CDR3 DNA: TGTGCCAGCGGGTGGGTTAGAGGGAGGGATGAGCAGTTCTTC. Protein sequence: CASGWVRGRDEQFF.